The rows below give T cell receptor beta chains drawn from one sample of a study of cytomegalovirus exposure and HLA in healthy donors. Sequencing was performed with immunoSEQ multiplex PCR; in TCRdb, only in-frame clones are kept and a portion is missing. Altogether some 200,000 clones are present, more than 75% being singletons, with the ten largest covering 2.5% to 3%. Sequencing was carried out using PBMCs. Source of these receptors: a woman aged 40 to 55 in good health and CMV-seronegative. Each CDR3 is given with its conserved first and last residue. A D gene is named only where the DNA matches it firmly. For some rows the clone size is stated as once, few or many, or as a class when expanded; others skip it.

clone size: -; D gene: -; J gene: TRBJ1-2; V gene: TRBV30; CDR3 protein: CASRAQPGNGYTF; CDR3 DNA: TGTGCCTCCCGAGCTCAACCTGGTAATGGCTACACCTTC
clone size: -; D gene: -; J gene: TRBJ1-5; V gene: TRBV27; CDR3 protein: CASSLSSGSNQPQHF; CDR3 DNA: TGTGCCAGCAGTTTATCATCAGGGTCCAATCAGCCCCAGCATTTT
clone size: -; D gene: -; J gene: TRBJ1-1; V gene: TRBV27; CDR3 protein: CASTQGVMNTEAFF; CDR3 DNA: TGTGCCAGCACCCAGGGTGTAATGAACACTGAAGCTTTCTTT
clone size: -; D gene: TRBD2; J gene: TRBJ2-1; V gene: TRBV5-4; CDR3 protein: CASSFQLADNEQFF; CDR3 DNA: TGTGCCAGCAGCTTTCAGCTAGCGGACAATGAGCAGTTCTTC
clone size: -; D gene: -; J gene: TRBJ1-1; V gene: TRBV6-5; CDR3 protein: CASSYEGNTEAFF; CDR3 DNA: TGTGCCAGCAGTTATGAGGGGAACACTGAAGCTTTCTTT
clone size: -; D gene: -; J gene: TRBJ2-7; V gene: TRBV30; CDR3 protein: CAWRGGNGYEQYF; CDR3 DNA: TGTGCCTGGAGGGGGGGAAACGGGTACGAGCAGTACTTC
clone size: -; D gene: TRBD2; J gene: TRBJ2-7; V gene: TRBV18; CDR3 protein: CASSPRLAGSYEQYF; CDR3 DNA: TGTGCCAGCTCACCAAGACTAGCGGGTTCCTACGAGCAGTACTTC
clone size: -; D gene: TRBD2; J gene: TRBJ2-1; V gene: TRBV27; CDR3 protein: CASSDAGDFSYNEQFF; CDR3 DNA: TGTGCCAGCAGTGACGCGGGAGATTTCTCCTACAATGAGCAGTTCTTC
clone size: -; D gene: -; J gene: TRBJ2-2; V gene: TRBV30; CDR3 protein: CAWEARENTGELFF; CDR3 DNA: TGTGCCTGGGAGGCGCGGGAGAACACCGGGGAGCTGTTTTTT
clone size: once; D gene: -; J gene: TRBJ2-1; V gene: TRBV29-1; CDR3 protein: CSVRRDEQFF; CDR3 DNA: TGCAGCGTCCGCCGCGATGAGCAGTTCTTC
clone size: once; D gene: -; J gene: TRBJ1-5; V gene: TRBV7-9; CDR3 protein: CASSLSIHSTGDQPQHF; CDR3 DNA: TGTGCCAGCAGCTTATCGATCCACTCCACGGGGGATCAGCCCCAGCATTTT
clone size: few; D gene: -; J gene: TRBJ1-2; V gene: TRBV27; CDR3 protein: CASSLSRLTNYGYTF; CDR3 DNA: TGTGCCAGCAGTTTATCCAGGTTGACCAACTATGGCTACACCTTC
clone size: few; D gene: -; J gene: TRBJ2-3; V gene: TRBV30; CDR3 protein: CAWDAGTDTQYF; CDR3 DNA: TGTGCCTGGGACGCGGGCACAGATACGCAGTATTTT
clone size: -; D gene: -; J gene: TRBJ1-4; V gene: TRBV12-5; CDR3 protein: CAIGPGGDLYLKLFF; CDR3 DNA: TGTGCTATTGGGCCCGGGGGGGACCTGTACTTAAAACTGTTTTTT
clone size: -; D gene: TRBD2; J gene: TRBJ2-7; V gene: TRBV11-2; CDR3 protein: CASSRLTGTRPYEQYF; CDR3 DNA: TGTGCCAGCAGCCGCCTAACCGGGACTAGACCCTACGAGCAGTACTTC
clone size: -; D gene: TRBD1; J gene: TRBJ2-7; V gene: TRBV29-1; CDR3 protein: CSVELPGQEFF; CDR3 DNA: TGCAGCGTCGAACTACCGGGACAGGAGTTCTTC
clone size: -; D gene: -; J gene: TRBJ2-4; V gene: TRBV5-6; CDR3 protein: CASSLGSVAADKNIQYF; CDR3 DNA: TGTGCCAGCAGCTTGGGAAGCGTTGCCGCGGACAAAAACATTCAGTACTTC
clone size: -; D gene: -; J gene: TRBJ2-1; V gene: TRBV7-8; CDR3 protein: CASSFDRLYNEQFF; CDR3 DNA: TGTGCCAGCAGCTTCGACAGGCTCTACAATGAGCAGTTCTTC
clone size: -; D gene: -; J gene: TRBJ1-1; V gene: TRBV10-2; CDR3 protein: CASSESRSKAFF; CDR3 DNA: TGCGCCAGCAGTGAGTCTCGGAGTAAAGCTTTCTTT
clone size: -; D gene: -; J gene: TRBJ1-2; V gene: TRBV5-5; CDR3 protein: CASSSHLTGEYGYTF; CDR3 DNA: TGTGCCAGCAGCTCTCACTTGACAGGAGAATATGGCTACACCTTC
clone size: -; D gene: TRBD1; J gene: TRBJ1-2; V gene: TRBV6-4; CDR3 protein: CASSDSTGQGIYGYTF; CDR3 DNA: TGTGCCAGCAGTGACTCTACCGGACAGGGAATCTATGGCTACACCTTC
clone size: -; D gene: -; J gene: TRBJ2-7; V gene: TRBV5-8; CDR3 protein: CASVHRLGYEQYF; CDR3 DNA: TGTGCCAGCGTGCACAGGTTGGGGTACGAGCAGTACTTC
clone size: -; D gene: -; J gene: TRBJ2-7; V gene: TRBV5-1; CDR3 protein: CASRRETGSYEQYF; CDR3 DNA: TGCGCCAGCCGACGGGAGACGGGCTCCTACGAGCAGTACTTC
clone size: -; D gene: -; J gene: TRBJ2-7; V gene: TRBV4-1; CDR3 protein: CASSQDLSYEQYF; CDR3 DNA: TGCGCCAGCAGCCAAGATCTATCCTACGAGCAGTACTTC
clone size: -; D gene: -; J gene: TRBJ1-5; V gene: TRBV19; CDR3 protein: CASRDRSNQPQHF; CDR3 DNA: TGTGCCAGTAGGGACAGAAGCAATCAGCCCCAGCATTTT
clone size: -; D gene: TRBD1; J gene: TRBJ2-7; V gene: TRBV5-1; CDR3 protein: CASSDSGGNYEQYF; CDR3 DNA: TGCGCCAGCAGCGATTCAGGGGGAAACTACGAGCAGTACTTC